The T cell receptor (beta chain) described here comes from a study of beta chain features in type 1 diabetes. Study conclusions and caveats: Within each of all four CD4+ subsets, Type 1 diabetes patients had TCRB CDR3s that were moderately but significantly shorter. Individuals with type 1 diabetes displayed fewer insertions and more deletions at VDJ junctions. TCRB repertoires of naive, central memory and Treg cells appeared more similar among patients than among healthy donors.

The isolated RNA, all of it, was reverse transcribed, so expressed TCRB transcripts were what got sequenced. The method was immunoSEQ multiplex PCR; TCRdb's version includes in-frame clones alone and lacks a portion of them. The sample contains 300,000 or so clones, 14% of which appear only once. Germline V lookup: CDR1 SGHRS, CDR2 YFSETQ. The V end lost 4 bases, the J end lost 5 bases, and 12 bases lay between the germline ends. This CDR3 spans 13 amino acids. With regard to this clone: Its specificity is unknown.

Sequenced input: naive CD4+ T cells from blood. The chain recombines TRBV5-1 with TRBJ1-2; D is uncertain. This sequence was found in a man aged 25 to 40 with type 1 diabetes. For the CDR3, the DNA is TGCGCCAGCAGCCTATTAGGAGGGTATGGCTACACCTTC. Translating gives CASSLLGGYGYTF.